This T cell receptor (beta chain) was documented in a study of T cells after yellow fever vaccination. TCRdb re-analysed the 5' RACE reads in MiXCR, keeping a single row per CDR3 protein. The sample has approximately 110,000 distinct CDR3 sequences, 7.4% seen once. This clonotype was seen many times. Its antigen is not identified. This CDR3 has 15 amino acids. V lost 1 base and J lost 5; bases outside the gene matches: 5. The germline gives CDR1 SGHNT, CDR2 YENEEA. General observations from the study: The secondary T-cell response peaked on day 5, not day 15, but was weaker. Clonotype sharing between CD4 and CD8 compartments was small. Most primary-vaccination clones recurred post-booster (around 95% CD4, 88% CD8). The presence of abundant clonotypes contaminating from the bulk population was possible in FACS-sorted repertoires.

The sequence was obtained from a man between 18 and 35 years old who received the YFV17D yellow fever vaccine. The V call is TRBV11-3, the J call TRBJ2-1; 7 bases map to TRBD1. The specimen was CD4+ T cells sorted from PBMCs, collected roughly 10 days after the first yellow fever vaccination. The CDR3 sequence is CASSLGGTANNEQFF. In DNA form, the CDR3 reads TGTGCCAGCAGCTTAGGGGGGACAGCAAACAATGAGCAGTTCTTC. Drawing the rest from reference TRBV11-3 and TRBJ2-1, the complete variable domain is EAGVVQSPRYKIIEKKQPVAFWCNPISGHNTLYWYLQNLGQGPELLIRYENEEAVDDSQLPKDRFSAERLKGVDSTLKIQPAELGDSAVYLCASSLGGTANNEQFFGPGTRLTVL.